The rows below give T cell receptor beta chains drawn from one sample of a study of cytomegalovirus exposure and HLA in healthy donors. Here immunoSEQ multiplex PCR was the method, and the copy in TCRdb shows in-frame clones only, minus some. The sample features 70,000 or so clones, with roughly 5% in its top ten. The sequencing sample was made of PBMCs. The receptor set was obtained from a man aged 35 to 55 in good health and CMV-seronegative. Both conserved end residues are part of each CDR3. The D gene is left open where the match is weak.

v_call,j_call,cdr3_length,d_call,cdr3_nt,cdr3_aa
TRBV12-5,TRBJ1-3,12,NA,TGTGCACCCCGGGGAGGTGGAAACACCATATATTTT,CAPRGGGNTIYF
TRBV2,TRBJ1-1,14,NA,TGTGCCAGCAGTAAAGCGACATCCCTCACTGAAGCTTTCTTT,CASSKATSLTEAFF
TRBV19,TRBJ1-5,15,NA,TGTGCCAGCCATACGTATGAGAATAGCAATCAGCCCCAGCATTTT,CASHTYENSNQPQHF
TRBV7-9,TRBJ1-2,14,NA,TGTGCCAGCAGCTTAGATTGGCAGGCCTATGGCTACACCTTC,CASSLDWQAYGYTF
TRBV5-8,TRBJ1-5,14,TRBD1,TGTGCCAGCAGCTTGCCAGGGGGCGAGCAGCCCCAGCATTTT,CASSLPGGEQPQHF
TRBV6-1,TRBJ1-2,15,NA,TGTGCCAGCAGTGAATACAGCAGGGTGGACTATGGCTACACCTTC,CASSEYSRVDYGYTF
TRBV5-6,TRBJ1-1,15,NA,TGTGCCAGCACCTACCAAACAAGGACGGAACCGGGGGCTTTCTTT,CASTYQTRTEPGAFF
TRBV5-1,TRBJ2-5,15,TRBD2,TGCGCCAGCAGCTTGGTACGGGGGGGACAAGAGACCCAGTACTTC,CASSLVRGGQETQYF
TRBV7-6,TRBJ2-2,16,TRBD2,TGTGCCAGCAGCCCATCATCGGGGGGGTACACCGGGGAGCTGTTTTTT,CASSPSSGGYTGELFF
TRBV19,TRBJ1-5,15,NA,TGTGCCAGTAGTGCCTCGCGGGGGGGGATTCAGCCCCAGCATTTT,CASSASRGGIQPQHF
TRBV4-1,TRBJ2-3,20,TRBD2,TGCGCCAGCAGCCCCGATCCTTACCTTCCAATGGGGGGGAAGGCAGATACGCAGTATTTT,CASSPDPYLPMGGKADTQYF
TRBV19,TRBJ2-3,16,TRBD2,TGTGCCAGTAGTAAGACTAGCGGGAGCATCACAGATACGCAGTATTTT,CASSKTSGSITDTQYF
TRBV7-2,TRBJ1-1,15,NA,TGTGCCAGCACCTTCAACGGGGTGGGGAACACTGAAGCTTTCTTT,CASTFNGVGNTEAFF
TRBV5-6,TRBJ1-1,12,NA,TGTGCCAGCAGGAAAGGAGGGCTAGGAGCTTTCTTT,CASRKGGLGAFF
TRBV4-3,TRBJ2-5,15,TRBD2,TGCGCCAGCAGCCAGGGGACTAGCGGGCAAGAGACCCAGTACTTC,CASSQGTSGQETQYF